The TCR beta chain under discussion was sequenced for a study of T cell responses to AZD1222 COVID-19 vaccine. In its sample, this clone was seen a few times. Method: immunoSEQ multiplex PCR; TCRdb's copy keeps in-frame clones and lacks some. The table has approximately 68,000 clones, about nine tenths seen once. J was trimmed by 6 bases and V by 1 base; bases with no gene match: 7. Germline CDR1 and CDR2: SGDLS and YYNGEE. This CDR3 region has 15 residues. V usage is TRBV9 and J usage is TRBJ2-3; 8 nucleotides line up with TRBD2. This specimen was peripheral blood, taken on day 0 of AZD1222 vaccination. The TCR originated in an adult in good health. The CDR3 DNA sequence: TGTGCCAGCAGCGTACGGGGGGGCCTAGCGGATACGCAGTATTTT. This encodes CASSVRGGLADTQYF.